These 8 T cell receptor beta chains came from one sample sequenced in a study of beta chain features in type 1 diabetes. What was sequenced were expressed TCRB transcripts, since all of the isolated RNA had been reverse transcribed. Data came from immunoSEQ multiplex PCR; TCRdb stores just in-frame clones and leaves some out. The data contain about 160,000 clones, 7% to 9.5% of them singletons. Their specific antigens are unknown. Broader study findings: In all four CD4+ subsets, TCRB CDR3 length was significantly, moderately reduced in type 1 diabetes.

Source material: central memory CD4+ T cells from blood. The receptor set was obtained from a woman in her twenties or thirties with type 1 diabetes.

This clone was counted a few times. This rearrangement joins TRBV5-4 to TRBJ2-1; TRBD1 matches at 7 bases. V lost 4 bases to trimming and J lost 8 bases; unmatched junction nucleotides: 9. This CDR3 region has 14 residues. CDR1 is SGHNT and CDR2 is YYREEE in the germline V gene (reference sequence). The CDR3 reads CASSRDRVGHEQFF. CDR3 in DNA: TGTGCCAGCAGCAGAGACAGGGTGGGCCATGAGCAGTTCTTC.

This clone is a singleton in its sample. This chain's CDR3 is CASSFTGDQPQHF. Written as DNA, the CDR3 is TGCGCCAGCAGCTTTACAGGGGATCAGCCCCAGCATTTT. The chain carries TRBV5-1 and TRBJ1-5, with 7 bases that match TRBD1. The CDR3 has 13 residues. V gave up 2 bases and J gave up 5 bases; unmatched junction bases: 1. Per germline, CDR1 SGHRS and CDR2 YFSETQ. Together with reference TRBV5-1 and TRBJ1-5, the CDR3 gives the full variable domain: KAGVTQTPRYLIKTRGQQVTLSCSPISGHRSVSWYQQTPGQGLQFLFEYFSETQRNKGNFPGRFSGRQFSNSRSEMNVSTLELGDSALYLCASSFTGDQPQHFGDGTRLSIL.

In its sample, this clone was seen a few times. This chain links TRBV28 with TRBJ1-1; TRBD1 matches at 7 bases. CDR1 MDHEN and CDR2 SYDVKM come from the germline V gene. The CDR3 contains 19 residues. The V segment lost 3 bases and the J segment 0 bases; nucleotides outside the gene matches: 16. CDR3 nucleotides: TGTGCCAGCAGTTTCGTGACTCTACCCTCGGGACAGTTGAACACTGAAGCTTTCTTT. It yields the protein CASSFVTLPSGQLNTEAFF.

The chain is built from TRBV28 and TRBJ1-2; TRBD1 matches at 11 bases. V was pared by 6 bases and J by 4 bases, with 7 bases of the junction left unmatched. CDR1 and CDR2 from the germline V gene are MDHEN and SYDVKM. The CDR3 sequence is 15 residues long. CDR3 in amino acids: CASRTRDRGFYGYTF. The CDR3 DNA is TGTGCCAGCAGAACGAGGGACAGGGGGTTCTATGGCTACACCTTC.

This clone was seen a few times. J is TRBJ2-2 and V is TRBV9; 7 bases agree with TRBD2. With 4 bases clipped from V and 5 bases from J, the junction kept 11 bases outside the gene matches. CDR1 SGDLS and CDR2 YYNGEE come from the germline V gene. This CDR3 is built from 16 residues. In nucleotides, the CDR3 is TGTGCCAGCAGCCCCCTGTCGGGAGCGGGGACCGGGGAGCTGTTTTTT. Translated, it gives CASSPLSGAGTGELFF.

This clone has just a few counts. The V call is TRBV30, the J call TRBJ2-1, with D perhaps TRBD2 (6 bases). CDR3 length: 13 amino acids. Germline V gene sequence: CDR1 GTSNPN, CDR2 SVGIG (reference sequence). The ends were cut back, 4 bases at V and 6 bases at J, with 13 bases in the middle. CDR3 loop: CAWKFGTRNEQFF. The CDR3 nucleotides read TGTGCCTGGAAATTCGGGACTCGCAATGAGCAGTTCTTC.

In this sample, this clone turned up a few times. The J gene is TRBJ1-2, the V gene TRBV28; 8 bases line up with TRBD1. V lost 3 bases to trimming and J lost 4 bases; unmatched junction nucleotides: 7. The CDR3 extends over 15 amino acids. In germline, CDR1 is MDHEN, CDR2 SYDVKM. Written as DNA, the CDR3 is TGTGCCAGCAGTTTTCAGGGGGCGTCTCTCTATGGCTACACCTTC. Residues: CASSFQGASLYGYTF.

The gene calls are TRBV7-2 and TRBJ2-4; 9 bases agree with TRBD1. The V segment lost 3 bases and the J segment 7 bases; nucleotides outside the gene matches: 1. This CDR3 has 13 amino acids. Germline V CDR1 and CDR2: SGHTA, FQGNSA. This CDR3 is CASSFGQGNIQYF. The DNA of the CDR3 is TGTGCCAGCAGCTTCGGACAGGGGAACATTCAGTACTTC. The variable domain in full, with the rest retrieved from reference TRBV7-2 and TRBJ2-4, is GAGVSQSPSNKVTEKGKDVELRCDPISGHTALYWYRQSLGQGLEFLIYFQGNSAPDKSGLPSDRFSAERTGGSVSTLTIQRTQQEDSAVYLCASSFGQGNIQYFGAGTRLSVL.